This is a list of T cell receptor beta chains from one sample in a study of T cell repertoires in cytomegalovirus infection. TCRdb re-called the reads with MiXCR, one entry per CDR3 protein. The sample carries some 160,000 distinct CDR3 sequences, 15% to 20% recorded once. The sequencing sample was made of CD8+ T cells from PBMCs. Every receptor here comes from a human donor in good health (CMV status not recorded). Some clones in this sample may be carry-over from other donors' samples. CDR3s include the opening cysteine and the closing phenylalanine or tryptophan. D genes are given only for firm matches. Rows may omit the clone size; those that give it use once, few, many or a size class.

abundance	len	d_gene	v_gene	j_gene	CDR3nt	CDR3aa
NA	11	NA	TRBV15	TRBJ1-1	TGTGCCACCAGCGCGGGACCTGAAGCTTTCTTT	CATSAGPEAFF
NA	16	TRBD1	TRBV7-9	TRBJ1-1	TGTGCCAGCAGCGACCACAGGGGCGGGATCGGCACTGAAGCTTTCTTT	CASSDHRGGIGTEAFF
few	14	NA	TRBV7-9	TRBJ2-1	TGTGCCAGCAGCTTAAAGGACAGAAACAATGAGCAGTTCTTC	CASSLKDRNNEQFF
NA	15	NA	TRBV5-6	TRBJ1-5	TGTGCCAGCAGCTTGGAGGGGGATTGGGCCCAGCCCCAGCATTTT	CASSLEGDWAQPQHF
NA	15	NA	TRBV7-2	TRBJ2-1	TGTGCCAGCAGTTTCCTTTGGGGGCTAAATAGCGAGCAGTTCTTC	CASSFLWGLNSEQFF
few	13	TRBD2	TRBV7-2	TRBJ2-7	TGTGCCAGCAGCGCCGGGACTAGACACGAGCAGTACTTC	CASSAGTRHEQYF
NA	14	NA	TRBV4-3	TRBJ2-4	TGCGCCAGCAGCCCAACCCTAGCCAAAAACATTCAGTACTTC	CASSPTLAKNIQYF
many	17	TRBD2	TRBV12-3/TRBV12-4	TRBJ2-7	TGTGCCAGCAGTTTGAAGCGAGCGGCGGGAGAGATTTACGAGCAGTACTTC	CASSLKRAAGEIYEQYF
few	18	NA	TRBV7-2	TRBJ2-3	TGTGCCAGCAGCTTAGACCGCCCCCGGCTCCCTAGCACAGATACGCAGTATTTT	CASSLDRPRLPSTDTQYF
few	13	NA	TRBV6-1	TRBJ2-7	TGTGCCAGCACTCCCAGGAAGAGCTACGAGCAGTACTTC	CASTPRKSYEQYF
few	16	TRBD2	TRBV6-1	TRBJ2-1	TGTGCCAGCAGCTTTCTAGCGGGAGGCTCCTACAATGAGCAGTTCTTC	CASSFLAGGSYNEQFF
few	14	NA	TRBV5-6	TRBJ2-1	TGTGCCAGCAGCTTGGGACTACCTTACAATGAGCAGTTCTTC	CASSLGLPYNEQFF
NA	13	NA	TRBV7-2	TRBJ1-4	TGTGCCAGCAGCCCAGTGGGGATCGAAAAACTGTTTTTT	CASSPVGIEKLFF
NA	16	NA	TRBV7-9	TRBJ2-1	TGTGCCAGCATCGACGAGGCCTTTAGCTCCTACAATGAGCAGTTCTTC	CASIDEAFSSYNEQFF
NA	14	NA	TRBV27	TRBJ2-1	TGTGCCAGCAGTTTAAAAAGCGTTGGGAATGAGCAGTTCTTC	CASSLKSVGNEQFF
few	16	TRBD1	TRBV10-1	TRBJ1-2	TGCGCCAGCAGTGAGTTTCGGACAGGGGCAAGCTATGGCTACACCTTC	CASSEFRTGASYGYTF
NA	15	TRBD2	TRBV4-1	TRBJ2-7	TGCGCCAGCAGCCAAGAGGAGCGGGGGGGCTACGAGCAGTACTTC	CASSQEERGGYEQYF
NA	14	NA	TRBV6-2/TRBV6-3	TRBJ2-5	TGTGCCAGCAGCCGTCGTGCGGAGTTGGAGACCCAGTACTTC	CASSRRAELETQYF
NA	11	NA	TRBV29-1	TRBJ2-3	TGCAGCGTTCTCAGCACAGATACGCAGTATTTT	CSVLSTDTQYF
many	16	NA	TRBV20-1	TRBJ2-1	TGCAGTGCTTCCCCCCCCGGGGCGAGCTCCTACAATGAGCAGTTCTTC	CSASPPGASSYNEQFF
NA	15	TRBD1	TRBV6-2/TRBV6-3	TRBJ2-1	TGTGCCAGCAGTTACCTCGGGACAGACTACAATGAGCAGTTCTTC	CASSYLGTDYNEQFF
NA	14	NA	TRBV4-1	TRBJ2-7	TGCGCCAGCAGCCCGTTGGGAGGGACACCGATAGAGCACTTC	CASSPLGGTPIEHF